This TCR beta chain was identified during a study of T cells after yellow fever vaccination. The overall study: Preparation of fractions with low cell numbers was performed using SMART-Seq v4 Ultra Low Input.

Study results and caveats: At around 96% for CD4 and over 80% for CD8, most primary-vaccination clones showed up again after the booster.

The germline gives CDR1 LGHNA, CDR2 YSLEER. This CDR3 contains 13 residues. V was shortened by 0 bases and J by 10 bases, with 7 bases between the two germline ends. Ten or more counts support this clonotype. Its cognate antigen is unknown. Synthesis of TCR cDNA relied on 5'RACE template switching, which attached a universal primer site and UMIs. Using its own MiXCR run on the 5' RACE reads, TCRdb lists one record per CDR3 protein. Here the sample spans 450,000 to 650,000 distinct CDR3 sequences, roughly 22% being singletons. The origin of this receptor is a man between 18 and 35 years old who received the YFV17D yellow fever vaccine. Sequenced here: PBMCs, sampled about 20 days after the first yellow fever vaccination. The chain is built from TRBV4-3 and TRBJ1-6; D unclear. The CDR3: CASSQEIRSPLHF. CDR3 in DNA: TGCGCCAGCAGCCAAGAAATCAGGTCACCCCTCCACTTT.